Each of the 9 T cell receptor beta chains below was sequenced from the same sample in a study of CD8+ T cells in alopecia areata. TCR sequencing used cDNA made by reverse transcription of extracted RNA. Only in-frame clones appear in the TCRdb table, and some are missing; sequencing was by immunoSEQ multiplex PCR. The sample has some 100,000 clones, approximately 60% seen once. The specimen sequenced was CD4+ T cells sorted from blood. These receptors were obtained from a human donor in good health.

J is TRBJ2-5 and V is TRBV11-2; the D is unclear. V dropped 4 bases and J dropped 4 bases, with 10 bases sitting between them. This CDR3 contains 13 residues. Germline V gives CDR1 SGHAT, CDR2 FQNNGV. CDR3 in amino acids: CASSSGVGETQYF. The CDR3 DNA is TGTGCCAGCAGCTCTGGGGTTGGAGAGACCCAGTACTTC. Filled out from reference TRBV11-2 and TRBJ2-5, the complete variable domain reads EAGVAQSPRYKIIEKRQSVAFWCNPISGHATLYWYQQILGQGPKLLIQFQNNGVVDDSQLPKDRFSAERLKGVDSTLKIQPAKLEDSAVYLCASSSGVGETQYFGPGTRLLVL.

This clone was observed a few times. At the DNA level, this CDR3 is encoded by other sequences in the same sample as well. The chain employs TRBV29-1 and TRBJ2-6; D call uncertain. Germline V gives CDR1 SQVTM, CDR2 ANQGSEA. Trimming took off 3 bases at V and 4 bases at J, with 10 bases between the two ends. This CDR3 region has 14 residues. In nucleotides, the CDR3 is TGCAGCGTTGAGCGTGTCTCGGGGGCCAACGTCCTGACTTTC. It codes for CSVERVSGANVLTF.

The chain's CDR3 is CATSRDTGPLPSDEQYF. The CDR3 DNA follows: TGTGCCACCAGCAGAGATACAGGGCCCCTGCCGAGCGACGAGCAGTACTTC. The chain combines TRBV15 with TRBJ2-7; tentatively, D is TRBD1 (6 bases). The ends were cut back, 0 bases at V and 5 bases at J, with 20 bases in the middle. Germline lookup yields CDR1 LNHNV and CDR2 YYDKDF (reference sequence). The CDR3 sequence is 17 residues long.

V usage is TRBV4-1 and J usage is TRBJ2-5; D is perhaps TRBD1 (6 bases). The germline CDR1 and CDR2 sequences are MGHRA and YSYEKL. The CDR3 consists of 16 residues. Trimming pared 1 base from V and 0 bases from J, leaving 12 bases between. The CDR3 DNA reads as TGCGCCAGCAGCCAAGTGGGGGCAGGGGACCAAGAGACCCAGTACTTC. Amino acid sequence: CASSQVGAGDQETQYF.

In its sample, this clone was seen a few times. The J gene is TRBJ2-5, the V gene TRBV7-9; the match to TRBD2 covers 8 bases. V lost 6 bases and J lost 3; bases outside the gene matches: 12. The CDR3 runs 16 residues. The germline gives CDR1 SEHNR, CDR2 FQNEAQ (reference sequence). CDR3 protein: CASSRRPGLGEETQYF. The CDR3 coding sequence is TGTGCCAGCAGTCGCCGTCCGGGACTAGGAGAAGAGACCCAGTACTTC.

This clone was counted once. CDR3 in DNA: TGTGCCAGCAGTGAATACCGCAGGGTTTATACGCAGTATTTT. Its translation is CASSEYRRVYTQYF. V and J are TRBV25-1 and TRBJ2-3, with a tentative D call TRBD1 (5 bases). Looked up from germline, CDR1 is MGHDK and CDR2 is SYGVNS. The CDR3 spans 14 residues. V was cut by 0 bases and J by 7 bases, with 11 bases left in between.

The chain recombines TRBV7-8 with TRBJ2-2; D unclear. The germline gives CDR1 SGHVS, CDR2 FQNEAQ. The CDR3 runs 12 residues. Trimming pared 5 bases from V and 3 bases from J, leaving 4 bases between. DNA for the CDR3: TGTGCCAGCAGCCCGGACACCGGGGAGCTGTTTTTT. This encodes CASSPDTGELFF.

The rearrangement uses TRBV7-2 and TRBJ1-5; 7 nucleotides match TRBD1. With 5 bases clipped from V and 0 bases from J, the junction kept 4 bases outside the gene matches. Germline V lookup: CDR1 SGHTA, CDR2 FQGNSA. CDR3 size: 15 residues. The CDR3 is CASSVGQNSNQPQHF. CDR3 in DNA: TGTGCCAGCAGCGTGGGACAGAATAGCAATCAGCCCCAGCATTTT.

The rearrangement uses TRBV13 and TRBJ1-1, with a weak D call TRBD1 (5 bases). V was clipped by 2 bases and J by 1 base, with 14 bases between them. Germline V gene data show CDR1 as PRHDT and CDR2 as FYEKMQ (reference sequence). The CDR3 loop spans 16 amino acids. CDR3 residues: CASSLSGGAWNTEAFF. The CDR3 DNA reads TGTGCCAGCAGCTTAAGCGGGGGAGCGTGGAACACTGAAGCTTTCTTT.